The 9 T cell receptor beta chains below all came from one sample that was sequenced in a study of blood T cell repertoires in COVID-19. Here immunoSEQ multiplex PCR was the method, and the copy in TCRdb shows in-frame clones only, minus some. The sample records fewer than 250,000 clones, 80% to 90% being singletons. Material: PBMCs or T cells enriched from blood (not recorded which). The origin of the receptors is a man aged 30 to 39 in a cohort exposed to, infected with or recovered from COVID-19 (not recorded which).

The gene calls are TRBV19 and TRBJ2-2, with 10 bases matching TRBD2. Trimming took 8 bases from V and 2 from J; bases not matched to a gene: 11. The CDR3 spans 17 residues. Germline CDR1 is LNHDA and CDR2 is SQIVND (reference sequence). As DNA, the CDR3 is TGTGCCAGTTCGGGTGCGAGACTAGCGGGTAACACCGGGGAGCTGTTTTTT. As protein: CASSGARLAGNTGELFF. Full variable domain (outside the CDR3, taken from reference TRBV19 and TRBJ2-2): DGGITQSPKYLFRKEGQNVTLSCEQNLNHDAMYWYRQDPGQGLRLIYYSQIVNDFQKGDIAEGYSVSREKKESFPLTVTSAQKNPTAFYLCASSGARLAGNTGELFFGEGSRLTVL.

The chain is built from TRBV19 and TRBJ2-1, with 7 positions matching TRBD2. This CDR3 is built from 14 residues. V shed 1 base and J 7 bases; nucleotides not matched to a gene: 4. Germline-derived CDR1 and CDR2 are LNHDA and SQIVND (reference sequence). CDR3 DNA: TGTGCCAGTAGTATAGGCGGGAGTGGTAATGAGCAGTTCTTC. Translated, it gives CASSIGGSGNEQFF.

The chain is built from TRBV3-1 (or the pseudogene TRBV3-2) and TRBJ2-3, with 10 bases lining up with TRBD2. With 5 bases clipped from V and 2 bases from J, the junction kept 7 bases outside the gene matches. Germline values: CDR1 LGHDT, CDR2 YNNKEL (reference sequence). This CDR3 region has 16 residues. The CDR3 sequence: CASSRRTSGNTDTQYF. DNA for the CDR3: TGTGCCAGCAGCAGACGGACTAGCGGAAACACAGATACGCAGTATTTT.

The chain uses TRBV20-1 and TRBJ2-2; D uncertain. The CDR3 runs to 14 residues. Trimming took 3 bases from V and 0 from J, leaving 8 bases between them. Germline CDR1 reads DFQATT; CDR2 reads SNEGSKA (reference sequence). CDR3 sequence (DNA): TGCAGTGCTAGTCTCGGGTCGAACACCGGGGAGCTGTTTTTT. Protein: CSASLGSNTGELFF.

The CDR3, as DNA: TGCGCCAGCAGCTTGGAGGGACAGGGACTCTTCTCCTCTGGAAACACCATATATTTT. This encodes CASSLEGQGLFSSGNTIYF. The chain has TRBV5-1 and TRBJ1-3; TRBD1 matches 9 bases. The CDR3 runs 19 residues. V trimming: 0 bases; J trimming: 0 bases; junction bases outside the gene matches: 10. Germline CDR1 is SGHRS and CDR2 is YFSETQ.

The chain combines TRBV10-3 with TRBJ2-7, with a tentative D call TRBD2 (7 bases). Germline V CDR1 and CDR2: ENHRY, SYGVKD. The ends were cut back, 6 bases at V and 0 bases at J, with 36 bases in the middle. The CDR3 loop spans 22 amino acids. CDR3 DNA: TGTGCCATCAGGGGGGACATATTGTCGGGACTAATTTTGAGTCGAAGCTCCTACGAGCAGTACTTC. Translated, it gives CAIRGDILSGLILSRSSYEQYF.

This rearrangement joins TRBV14 to TRBJ2-7, with 9 bases lining up with TRBD2. V shed 3 bases, J shed 5 bases, and the junction held 11 bases outside the gene matches. The CDR3 totals 16 residues. The germline gives CDR1 SGHDN, CDR2 FVKESK. The CDR3 region has the DNA TGTGCCAGCAGCCAGTATCCGGGACTAGCAACGGACGAGCAGTACTTC. Translation gives CASSQYPGLATDEQYF.

This chain links TRBV24-1 with TRBJ1-2, with TRBD1 matching over 12 bases. Trimming removed 3 bases from V and 4 bases from J; junction bases left unmatched: 5. Germline V gene lookup returns CDR1 KGHDR and CDR2 SFDVKD. The CDR3 runs to 16 residues. The CDR3 protein is CATSDHGTGGGYGYTF. The CDR3 nucleotides read TGTGCCACCAGTGATCACGGGACAGGGGGCGGCTATGGCTACACCTTC.

This chain connects TRBV24-1 to TRBJ2-2; 7 bases fit TRBD1. The CDR3 is 17 residues long. The V gene end was trimmed by 2 bases and the J gene end by 4 bases; junction bases not matched to a gene: 9. Germline CDR1 reads KGHDR; CDR2 reads SFDVKD. The DNA of the CDR3 is TGTGCCACCAGTGATTACGGGACAGCGAGGAGCACCGGGGAGCTGTTTTTT. It codes for CATSDYGTARSTGELFF.